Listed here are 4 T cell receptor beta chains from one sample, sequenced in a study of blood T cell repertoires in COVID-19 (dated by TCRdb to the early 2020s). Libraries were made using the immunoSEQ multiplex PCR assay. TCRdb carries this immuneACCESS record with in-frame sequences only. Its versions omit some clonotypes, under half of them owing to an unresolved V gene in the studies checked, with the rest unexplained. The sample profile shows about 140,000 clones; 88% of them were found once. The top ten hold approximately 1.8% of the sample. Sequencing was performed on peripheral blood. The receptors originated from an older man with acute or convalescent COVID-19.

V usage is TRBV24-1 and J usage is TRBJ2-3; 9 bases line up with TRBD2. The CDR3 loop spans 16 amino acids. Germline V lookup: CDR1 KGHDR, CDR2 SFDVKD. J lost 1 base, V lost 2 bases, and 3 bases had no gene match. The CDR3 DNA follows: TGTGCCACCAGTGATTCAAAGCGGGGGGGCACAGATACGCAGTATTTT. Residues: CATSDSKRGGTDTQYF.

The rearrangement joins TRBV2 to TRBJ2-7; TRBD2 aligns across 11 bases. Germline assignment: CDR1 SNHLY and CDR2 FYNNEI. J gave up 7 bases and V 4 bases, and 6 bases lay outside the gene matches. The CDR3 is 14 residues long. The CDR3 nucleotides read TGTGCCAGCAGTGGTACTAGCGGGAGTTGGGAGCAGTACTTC. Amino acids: CASSGTSGSWEQYF.

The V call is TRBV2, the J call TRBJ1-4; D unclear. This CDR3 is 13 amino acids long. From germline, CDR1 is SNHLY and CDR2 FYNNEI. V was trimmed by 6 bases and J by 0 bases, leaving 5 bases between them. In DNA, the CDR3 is TGTGCCAGCAGGAGGACAACTAATGAAAAACTGTTTTTT. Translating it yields CASRRTTNEKLFF.

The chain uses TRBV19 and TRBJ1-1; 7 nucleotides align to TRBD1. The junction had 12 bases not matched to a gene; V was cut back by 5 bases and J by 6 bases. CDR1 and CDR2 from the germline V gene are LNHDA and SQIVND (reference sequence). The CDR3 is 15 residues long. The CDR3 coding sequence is TGTGCCAGTAGTCCACGACAGGGAAGGAGCCCTGAAGCTTTCTTT. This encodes CASSPRQGRSPEAFF.